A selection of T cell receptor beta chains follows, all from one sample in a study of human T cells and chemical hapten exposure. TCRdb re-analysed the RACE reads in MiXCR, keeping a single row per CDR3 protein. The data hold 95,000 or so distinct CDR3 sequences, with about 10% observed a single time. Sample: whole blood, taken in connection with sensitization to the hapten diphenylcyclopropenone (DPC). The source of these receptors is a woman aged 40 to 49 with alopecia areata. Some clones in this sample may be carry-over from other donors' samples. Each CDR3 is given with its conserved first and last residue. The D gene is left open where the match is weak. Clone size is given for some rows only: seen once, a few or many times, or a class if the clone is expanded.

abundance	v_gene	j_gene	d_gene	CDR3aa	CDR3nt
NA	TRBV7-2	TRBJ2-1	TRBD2	CASSLKSGGTIEQFF	TGTGCCAGCAGCTTAAAGAGCGGGGGGACAATTGAGCAGTTCTTC
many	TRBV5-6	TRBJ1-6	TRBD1	CASSWTGENSPLHF	TGTGCCAGCAGCTGGACAGGTGAAAATTCACCCCTCCACTTT
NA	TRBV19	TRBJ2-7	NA	CASSRGLYEQYF	TGTGCCAGTAGCCGGGGCCTCTACGAGCAGTACTTC
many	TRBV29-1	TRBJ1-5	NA	CSVGGRNQPQHF	TGCAGCGTGGGAGGGAGAAATCAGCCCCAGCATTTT
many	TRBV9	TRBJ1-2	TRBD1	CASSVGTGGDYGYTF	TGTGCCAGCAGCGTGGGGACAGGGGGCGACTATGGCTACACCTTC
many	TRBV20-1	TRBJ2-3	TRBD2	CSARWTSGDTQYF	TGCAGTGCTAGGTGGACTAGCGGGGATACGCAGTATTTT
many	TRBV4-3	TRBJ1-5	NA	CASSPTRGQPQHF	TGCGCCAGCAGCCCCACTAGAGGTCAGCCCCAGCATTTT
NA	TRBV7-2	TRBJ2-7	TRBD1	CASSLTRDSSYEQYF	TGTGCCAGCAGCCTTACAAGGGACAGCTCCTACGAGCAGTACTTC
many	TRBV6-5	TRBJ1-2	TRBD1	CASSATGTDNYGYTF	TGTGCCAGCAGTGCCACCGGGACAGATAACTATGGCTACACCTTC
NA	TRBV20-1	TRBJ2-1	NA	CSARDLTGGLYNEQFF	TGCAGTGCTAGAGATCTCACAGGAGGACTGTACAATGAGCAGTTCTTC
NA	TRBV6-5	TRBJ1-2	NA	CASTTRTDYGYTF	TGTGCCAGCACCACCCGGACAGATTATGGCTACACCTTC
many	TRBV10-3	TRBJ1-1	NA	CAISGVTSTEAFF	TGTGCCATCAGTGGGGTCACCAGCACTGAAGCTTTCTTT
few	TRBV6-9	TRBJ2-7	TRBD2	CASSRGSGRAFSYEQYF	TGTGCCAGCAGCCGGGGGAGCGGGAGGGCCTTCTCCTACGAGCAGTACTTC
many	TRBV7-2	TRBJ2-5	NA	CASSAHRETQYF	TGTGCCAGCAGCGCCCATAGAGAGACCCAGTACTTC
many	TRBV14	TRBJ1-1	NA	CASSKDPATEAFF	TGTGCCTCCAGTAAGGACCCGGCCACTGAAGCTTTCTTT
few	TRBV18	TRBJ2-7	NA	CASSPSRVEQYF	TGTGCCAGCTCACCATCACGGGTCGAGCAGTACTTC
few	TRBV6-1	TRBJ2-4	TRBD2	CASSEASGSKNIQYF	TGTGCCAGCAGTGAGGCTAGCGGAAGCAAAAACATTCAGTACTTC
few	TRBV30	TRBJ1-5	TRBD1	CAFKRSQGGNQPQHF	TGTGCCTTTAAACGTAGTCAGGGGGGCAATCAGCCCCAGCATTTT
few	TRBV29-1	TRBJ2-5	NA	CSVHSGADQETQYF	TGCAGCGTCCACTCCGGGGCCGACCAAGAGACCCAGTACTTC
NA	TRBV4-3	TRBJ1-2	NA	CASSPTASNYGYTF	TGCGCCAGCAGCCCGACGGCCTCTAACTATGGCTACACCTTC
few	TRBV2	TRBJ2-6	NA	CASSDVSTGANVLTF	TGTGCCAGCAGTGATGTCTCGACTGGGGCCAACGTCCTGACTTTC
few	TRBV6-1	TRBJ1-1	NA	CASSNRKDTEAFF	TGTGCCAGCAGCAACAGGAAAGACACTGAAGCTTTCTTT